This is a list of T cell receptor beta chains from one sample in a study of Graves' ophthalmopathy and Graves' hyperthyroidism. One entry per CDR3 protein results from TCRdb running MiXCR on the multiplex PCR reads. The sample yields some 380,000 distinct CDR3 sequences, over 15% seen once. The specimen was peripheral blood. All receptors come from a woman under 30 with stable Graves' hyperthyroidism. CDR3s leave out the opening cysteine and the closing phenylalanine or tryptophan. Each record gives: V gene, D gene, CDR3 protein. The D gene is left open where the match is weak.

V gene: TRBV12-3/TRBV12-4
D gene: NA
CDR3 protein: ASSSTGMGGNTIY

V gene: TRBV7-9
D gene: NA
CDR3 protein: ASSFGGASYEQY

V gene: TRBV6-1
D gene: NA
CDR3 protein: ASSRDGISNQPQH

V gene: TRBV5-1
D gene: NA
CDR3 protein: ASSLAGDGQPQH

V gene: TRBV6-5
D gene: TRBD2
CDR3 protein: ATERGLQETQY

V gene: TRBV12-3/TRBV12-4
D gene: NA
CDR3 protein: ASRRTGYSPLH

V gene: TRBV27
D gene: NA
CDR3 protein: ASSPSWGEAKNIQY

V gene: TRBV29-1
D gene: NA
CDR3 protein: SVTDSNYGYT

V gene: TRBV2
D gene: TRBD1
CDR3 protein: ASSGTGARSGNTIY

V gene: TRBV5-6
D gene: NA
CDR3 protein: ASSLQGSNQPQH

V gene: TRBV7-9
D gene: NA
CDR3 protein: ASSPPRPNTEAF

V gene: TRBV7-2
D gene: NA
CDR3 protein: ASSLAKAENTEAF

V gene: TRBV19
D gene: NA
CDR3 protein: ASMRWENTEAF

V gene: TRBV3-1
D gene: TRBD1
CDR3 protein: ASSQGTGLGYT

V gene: TRBV3-1
D gene: NA
CDR3 protein: ASSRGQYNSPLH

V gene: TRBV7-3
D gene: NA
CDR3 protein: ASSFLAGQEAF

V gene: TRBV6-1
D gene: NA
CDR3 protein: ASSRAATNSPLH

V gene: TRBV15
D gene: NA
CDR3 protein: ATSRDKAGLRTGELF

V gene: TRBV4-2
D gene: TRBD1
CDR3 protein: ASSPDRGRALGGEAF

V gene: TRBV11-3
D gene: NA
CDR3 protein: ASSFLGGANTEAF

V gene: TRBV12-3/TRBV12-4
D gene: TRBD1
CDR3 protein: ASSILQNPPGQGAETQY

V gene: TRBV19
D gene: NA
CDR3 protein: ASSARGVGYEQY

V gene: TRBV4-2
D gene: TRBD1
CDR3 protein: ASSQHGQVDGYT

V gene: TRBV27
D gene: NA
CDR3 protein: ASSPVELRGRYGYT

V gene: TRBV20-1
D gene: NA
CDR3 protein: SARFGGAGTAF

V gene: TRBV20-1
D gene: TRBD1
CDR3 protein: SARDGTGGNIQY

V gene: TRBV7-2
D gene: NA
CDR3 protein: ASSSQGLGGTEAF

V gene: TRBV19
D gene: NA
CDR3 protein: ASSIWGFYGYT

V gene: TRBV5-5
D gene: NA
CDR3 protein: ASTLTGVNTEAF

V gene: TRBV20-1
D gene: NA
CDR3 protein: SARRQGTFNYGYT

V gene: TRBV2
D gene: TRBD1
CDR3 protein: ASSRDRVGETQY

V gene: TRBV20-1
D gene: NA
CDR3 protein: SAIGAYEQY

V gene: TRBV15
D gene: NA
CDR3 protein: ATSRDWAGYGYT

V gene: TRBV4-1
D gene: NA
CDR3 protein: ASSQDTYEGTEAF

V gene: TRBV10-3
D gene: NA
CDR3 protein: AIRRTRQETQY

V gene: TRBV20-1
D gene: NA
CDR3 protein: SASVGTTEQY

V gene: TRBV2
D gene: NA
CDR3 protein: ASSVDTNSNQPQH

V gene: TRBV19
D gene: NA
CDR3 protein: ASSLPPAGEAF

V gene: TRBV19
D gene: NA
CDR3 protein: ASSTDRFGQPQH

V gene: TRBV4-1
D gene: TRBD1
CDR3 protein: ASSPADRVDYGYT

V gene: TRBV12-3/TRBV12-4
D gene: NA
CDR3 protein: ASSTPLKGYT